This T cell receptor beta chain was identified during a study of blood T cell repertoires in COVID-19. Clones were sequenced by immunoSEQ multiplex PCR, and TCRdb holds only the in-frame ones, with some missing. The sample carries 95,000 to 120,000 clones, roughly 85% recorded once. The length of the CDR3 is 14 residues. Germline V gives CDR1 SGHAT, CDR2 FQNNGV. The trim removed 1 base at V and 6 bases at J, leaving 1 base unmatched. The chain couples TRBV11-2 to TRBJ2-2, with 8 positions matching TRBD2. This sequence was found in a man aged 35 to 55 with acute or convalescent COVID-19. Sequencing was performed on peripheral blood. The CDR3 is CASSLAGGPGELFF. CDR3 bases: TGTGCCAGCAGCTTAGCGGGGGGGCCCGGGGAGCTGTTTTTT.